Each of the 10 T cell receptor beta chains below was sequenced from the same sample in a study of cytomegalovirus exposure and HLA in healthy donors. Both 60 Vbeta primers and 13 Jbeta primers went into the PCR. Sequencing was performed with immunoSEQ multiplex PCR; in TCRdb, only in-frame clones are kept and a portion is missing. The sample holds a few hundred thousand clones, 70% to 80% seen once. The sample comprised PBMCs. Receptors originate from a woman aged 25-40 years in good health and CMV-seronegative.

The CDR3 reads CASSFGTGGTGELFF. CDR3 nucleotide sequence: TGTGCCAGCAGCTTCGGGACAGGGGGCACCGGGGAGCTGTTTTTT. The rearrangement uses TRBV5-5 and TRBJ2-2; 11 bases align to TRBD1. Trimming at V came to 2 bases and at J to 4 bases, leaving 1 base not matched to a gene. Germline CDR1 reads SGHKS; CDR2 reads YYEKEE (reference sequence). The CDR3 is 15 residues long.

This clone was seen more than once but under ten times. The CDR3 nucleotides read TGTGCCATCAGTGAGACGGGGAACTATGGCTACACCTTC. Its translation: CAISETGNYGYTF. The chain uses TRBV10-3 and TRBJ1-2; D gene unclear. V lost 2 bases, J lost 2 bases, and 6 bases lay in between. The germline V gene encodes CDR1 ENHRY and CDR2 SYGVKD. CDR3 length: 13 amino acids.

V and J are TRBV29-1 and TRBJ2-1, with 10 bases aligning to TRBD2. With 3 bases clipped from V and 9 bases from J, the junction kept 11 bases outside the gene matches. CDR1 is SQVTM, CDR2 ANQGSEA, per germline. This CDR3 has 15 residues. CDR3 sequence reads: CSVEVLAGVLFEQFF. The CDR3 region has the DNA TGCAGCGTTGAGGTGCTAGCGGGAGTGTTATTTGAGCAGTTCTTC.

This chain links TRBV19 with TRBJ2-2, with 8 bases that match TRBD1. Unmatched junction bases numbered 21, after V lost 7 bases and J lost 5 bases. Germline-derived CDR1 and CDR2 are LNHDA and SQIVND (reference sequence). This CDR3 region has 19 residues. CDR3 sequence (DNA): TGTGCCAGTACCCTAAAGGACAGGGCGGGCGCAGTTTCGACCGGGGAGCTGTTTTTT. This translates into CASTLKDRAGAVSTGELFF.

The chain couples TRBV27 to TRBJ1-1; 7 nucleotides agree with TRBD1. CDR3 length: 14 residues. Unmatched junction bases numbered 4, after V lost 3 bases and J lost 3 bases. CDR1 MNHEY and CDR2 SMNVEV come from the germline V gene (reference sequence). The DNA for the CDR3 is TGTGCCAGCAGTTTTTCCGGGACAGACACTGAAGCTTTCTTT. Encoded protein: CASSFSGTDTEAFF.

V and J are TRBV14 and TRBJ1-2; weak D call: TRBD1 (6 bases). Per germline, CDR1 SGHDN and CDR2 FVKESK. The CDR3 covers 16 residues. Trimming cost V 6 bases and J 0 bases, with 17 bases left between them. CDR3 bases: TGTGCCAGCAGTCGGTTTACAGGGTACGCTAACTATGGCTACACCTTC. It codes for CASSRFTGYANYGYTF.

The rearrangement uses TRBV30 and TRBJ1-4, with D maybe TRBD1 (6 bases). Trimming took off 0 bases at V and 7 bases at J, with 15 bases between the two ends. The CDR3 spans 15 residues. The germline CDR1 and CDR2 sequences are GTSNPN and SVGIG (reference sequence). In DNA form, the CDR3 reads TGTGCCTGGAGTGTAGAGGGGGGGCCTGGTGAAAAACTGTTTTTT. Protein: CAWSVEGGPGEKLFF.

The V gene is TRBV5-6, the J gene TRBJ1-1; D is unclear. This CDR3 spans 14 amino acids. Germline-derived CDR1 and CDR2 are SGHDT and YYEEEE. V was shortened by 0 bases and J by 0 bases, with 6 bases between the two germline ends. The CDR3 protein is CASSLDRVNTEAFF. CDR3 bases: TGTGCCAGCAGCTTGGACAGAGTGAACACTGAAGCTTTCTTT.

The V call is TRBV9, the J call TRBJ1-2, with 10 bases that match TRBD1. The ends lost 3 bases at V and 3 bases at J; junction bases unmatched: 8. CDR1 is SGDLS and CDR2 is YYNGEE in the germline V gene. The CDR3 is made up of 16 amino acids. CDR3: CASSDNDRGQDYGYTF. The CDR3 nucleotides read TGTGCCAGCAGCGACAACGACAGGGGGCAGGACTATGGCTACACCTTC.

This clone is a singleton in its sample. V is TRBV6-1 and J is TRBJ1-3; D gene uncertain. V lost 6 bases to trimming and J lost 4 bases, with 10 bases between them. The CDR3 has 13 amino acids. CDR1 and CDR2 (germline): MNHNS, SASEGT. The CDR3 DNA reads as TGTGCCAGCAGCGCCCCGGGGGGAAACACCATATATTTT. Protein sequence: CASSAPGGNTIYF.